Each of the 25 T cell receptor beta chains below was sequenced from the same sample in a study of metastatic and nonmetastatic thyroid tumors. MiXCR reprocessed the PCR reads for TCRdb. The data show about 28,000 clones, around 25% seen once. Thyroid surgery had not been preceded by any treatment in any patient. Sequenced: blood. These receptors were collected from a female donor with papillary thyroid cancer or a benign thyroid nodule (not recorded which). Some clones in this sample may be carry-over from other donors' samples.

This clone was counted at least ten times. The V gene is TRBV19, the J gene TRBJ1-1; no clear D gene. The CDR3 loop spans 13 amino acids. Trimming cost V 0 bases and J 5 bases, with 7 bases left between them. CDR1 is LNHDA, CDR2 SQIVND, per germline (reference sequence). In nucleotides, the CDR3 is TGTGCCAGTAGTATAGATCGGAGGACTGAAGCTTTCTTT. Translating gives CASSIDRRTEAFF.

The rearrangement uses TRBV7-2 and TRBJ2-2; D gene unclear. The CDR3 extends over 14 amino acids. Germline V gene data show CDR1 as SGHTA and CDR2 as FQGNSA. V lost 4 bases and J 8 bases, leaving 14 bases between the germline ends. The CDR3 DNA reads as TGTGCCAGCAGCTCAAAACTTGGTGGGGGGGAGCTGTTTTTT. This encodes CASSSKLGGGELFF. The whole variable domain, remainder taken from reference TRBV7-2 and TRBJ2-2, is GAGVSQSPSNKVTEKGKDVELRCDPISGHTALYWYRQSLGQGLEFLIYFQGNSAPDKSGLPSDRFSAERTGGSVSTLTIQRTQQEDSAVYLCASSSKLGGGELFFGEGSRLTVL.

There are many counts of this clone. This sequence joins TRBV5-4 and TRBJ2-1; a weak D match, TRBD2 (5 bases). The germline V gene has CDR1 SGHNT and CDR2 YYREEE (reference sequence). The CDR3 contains 15 residues. V lost 2 bases to trimming and J lost 0 bases, with 9 bases between them. The CDR3 bases are TGTGCCAGCAGCTTCCGAGGGAGCTCCTACAATGAGCAGTTCTTC. Amino acids: CASSFRGSSYNEQFF.

The rearrangement uses TRBV6-4 and TRBJ2-3, with a possible D match to TRBD2 (6 bases). Germline lookup yields CDR1 MRHNA and CDR2 SNTAGT. V was cut by 5 bases and J by 2 bases, with 11 bases left in between. This CDR3 is built from 14 residues. This CDR3 is CASSLEGSTDTQYF. The DNA of the CDR3 is TGTGCCAGCAGTTTGGAGGGGTCCACAGATACGCAGTATTTT.

This clone was picked up many times. The genes are TRBV28 and TRBJ2-3; 8 bases are a match to TRBD2. This CDR3 contains 14 residues. Losses at the gene ends were 9 bases for V and 2 bases for J; bases not matched to a gene: 7. Germline V gene lookup returns CDR1 MDHEN and CDR2 SYDVKM. The CDR3 sequence: CASYTSGYTDTQYF. CDR3 sequence (DNA): TGTGCCAGTTATACTAGCGGATACACAGATACGCAGTATTTT.

This clone has ten or more counts. The rearrangement uses TRBV28 and TRBJ1-1; the D gene is possibly TRBD1 (6 bases). Trimming removed 2 bases at V and 3 bases at J, with 13 bases between. Germline lookup yields CDR1 MDHEN and CDR2 SYDVKM. The CDR3 covers 15 residues. CDR3 protein: CASSLVQGWDTEAFF. CDR3 coding DNA: TGTGCCAGCAGTTTAGTACAGGGCTGGGACACTGAAGCTTTCTTT.

The CDR3, as DNA: TGTGCCAGCAGTGACCCAGCGGGGGACGAGCAGTACTTC. This codes for CASSDPAGDEQYF. The rearrangement uses TRBV2 and TRBJ2-7, with 8 nucleotides matching TRBD2. The CDR3 extends over 13 amino acids. With V trimmed by 3 bases and J by 5 bases, 3 bases remained unmatched. Germline V gives CDR1 SNHLY, CDR2 FYNNEI. Filled out from reference TRBV2 and TRBJ2-7, the complete variable domain reads EPEVTQTPSHQVTQMGQEVILRCVPISNHLYFYWYRQILGQKVEFLVSFYNNEISEKSEIFDDQFSVERPDGSNFTLKIRSTKLEDSAMYFCASSDPAGDEQYFGPGTRLTVT.

The chain is built from TRBV28 and TRBJ2-7; maybe TRBD1 (6 bases). Germline values: CDR1 MDHEN, CDR2 SYDVKM. CDR3 length: 12 residues. V was cut by 5 bases and J by 13 bases, with 18 bases left in between. Here the CDR3 DNA reads TGTGCCAGCAGTCCCCCCGTGTGGGGGCACTACTTC. Protein sequence: CASSPPVWGHYF.

The gene calls are TRBV20-1 and TRBJ2-2; D is perhaps TRBD2 (6 bases). Germline CDR1 reads DFQATT; CDR2 reads SNEGSKA (reference sequence). V was clipped by 4 bases and J by 3 bases, with 12 bases between them. The CDR3 runs to 14 residues. CDR3 region: CSAKLAGYTGELFF. CDR3 coding DNA: TGCAGTGCTAAACTAGCTGGATACACCGGGGAGCTGTTTTTT.

V is TRBV4-3 and J is TRBJ2-3; D may match TRBD1 or TRBD2 (5 bases each). Germline-derived CDR1 and CDR2 are LGHNA and YSLEER. The V and J ends lost 0 bases and 8 bases respectively, with 18 bases between them. The CDR3 totals 16 residues. CDR3 amino acids: CASSQERGGGIGTQYF. CDR3 sequence (DNA): TGCGCCAGCAGCCAAGAACGGGGCGGTGGGATCGGTACGCAGTATTTT.

The rearrangement uses TRBV6-1 and TRBJ1-5; maybe TRBD1 (6 bases). With 9 bases removed from V and 13 bases from J, the gap between germline ends came to 19 bases. Germline V lookup: CDR1 MNHNS, CDR2 SASEGT. This CDR3 is built from 12 residues. Written as DNA, the CDR3 is TGTGCCAGTTATAGCGGGGACACCGAGCAGCATTTT. Its translation: CASYSGDTEQHF.

The chain links TRBV9 to TRBJ2-7; tentative D call: TRBD2 (5 bases). This CDR3 region has 15 residues. Trimming removed 4 bases from V and 3 bases from J, with 17 bases in between. In germline, CDR1 is SGDLS, CDR2 YYNGEE. This chain's CDR3 is CASSPKASSLYEQYF. The CDR3 DNA is TGTGCCAGCAGCCCTAAAGCTAGCAGCCTCTACGAGCAGTACTTC.

This clone was recorded many times. The V call is TRBV19, the J call TRBJ2-1, with D possibly TRBD1 on 6 matching bases. CDR3 length: 14 residues. Germline CDR1 reads LNHDA; CDR2 reads SQIVND (reference sequence). The germline V and J ends were trimmed by 1 base and 9 bases, with 13 bases remaining between them. CDR3 in DNA: TGTGCCAGTAGTATAGCAAAGACAGGTGTTGAGCAGTTCTTC. Its translation: CASSIAKTGVEQFF. The complete variable domain, with remaining parts taken from reference TRBV19 and TRBJ2-1, reads DGGITQSPKYLFRKEGQNVTLSCEQNLNHDAMYWYRQDPGQGLRLIYYSQIVNDFQKGDIAEGYSVSREKKESFPLTVTSAQKNPTAFYLCASSIAKTGVEQFFGPGTRLTVL.

V and J are TRBV5-1 and TRBJ1-1; D remains ambiguous. Trimming took 0 bases from V and 4 from J, leaving 7 bases between them. The length of the CDR3 is 13 residues. In germline, CDR1 is SGHRS, CDR2 YFSETQ. CDR3 region: CASSLGPATEAFF. The CDR3 coding sequence is TGCGCCAGCAGCTTGGGACCGGCCACTGAAGCTTTCTTT.

The chain joins TRBV3-1 to TRBJ2-7, with D possibly being TRBD2 (5 bases). From germline, CDR1 is LGHDT and CDR2 YNNKEL (reference sequence). There are 13 residues in the CDR3. V lost 4 bases and J 3 bases, leaving 10 bases between the germline ends. The CDR3, as DNA: TGTGCCAGCAGCCCCAAAGGGAGCTACGAGCAGTACTTC. Its translation is CASSPKGSYEQYF.

The genes are TRBV7-9 and TRBJ2-5; 10 bases map to TRBD1. CDR3 length: 16 residues. Germline CDR1 reads SEHNR; CDR2 reads FQNEAQ (reference sequence). The V gene end was trimmed by 5 bases and the J gene end by 5 bases; junction bases not matched to a gene: 11. CDR3 nucleotides: TGTGCCAGCAGCAACCGGGACAGGGGTGTTTTCGAGACCCAGTACTTC. Translation: CASSNRDRGVFETQYF.

This clone was observed many times. CDR3 amino acids: CASSPTSNQPQHF. DNA of the CDR3: TGTGCCAGCAGCCCGACTAGCAATCAGCCCCAGCATTTT. The V gene is TRBV6-2 or TRBV6-3, the J gene TRBJ1-5; D is undetermined. Trimming pared 6 bases from V and 0 bases from J, leaving 6 bases between. This CDR3 comprises 13 residues. Germline V lookup: CDR1 MNHEY, CDR2 SVGEGT.

This chain links TRBV20-1 with TRBJ2-5, with D perhaps TRBD1 (5 bases). The V end was cut by 2 bases, the J end by 3 bases, with 7 bases between. In germline, CDR1 is DFQATT, CDR2 SNEGSKA (reference sequence). The CDR3 runs 12 residues. The CDR3 region has the DNA TGCAGTGCTAGACAGGGTGAAGAGACCCAGTACTTC. Amino acids: CSARQGEETQYF.

The table lists this clone with many counts. V and J are TRBV5-1 and TRBJ2-5; 7 bases line up with TRBD2. The CDR3 covers 16 residues. The ends lost 0 bases at V and 1 base at J; junction bases unmatched: 6. The V gene's germline CDR1 is SGHRS and CDR2 YFSETQ. The DNA for the CDR3 is TGCGCCAGCAGCTTGGGCGGGACTACCTTCCAAGAGACCCAGTACTTC. Translating it yields CASSLGGTTFQETQYF.

The genes are TRBV5-4 and TRBJ2-2, with 9 bases lining up with TRBD1. J was trimmed by 5 bases and V by 3 bases; bases with no gene match: 2. Looked up from germline, CDR1 is SGHNT and CDR2 is YYREEE (reference sequence). This CDR3 has 14 amino acids. CDR3 amino acids: CASSSGTGTGELFF. In DNA, the CDR3 is TGTGCCAGCAGCTCCGGGACAGGGACCGGGGAGCTGTTTTTT.

This clone has a handful of counts. A read error may be the cause here, since a much bigger clone is one base away. This chain connects TRBV7-3 to TRBJ2-3; D is possibly TRBD2 (6 bases). The CDR3 covers 17 residues. CDR1 SGHTA and CDR2 FQGTGA come from the germline V gene. The CDR3 loop is CASSLNAGSPSSDTRYF. The CDR3 nucleotides are TGTGCCAGCAGCTTAAACGCCGGGAGCCCCTCCTCAGATACGCGGTATTTT.

This clone is labeled as medium-sized (0.01 to 0.1%). V gene TRBV12-3 or TRBV12-4 combines with J gene TRBJ2-1; D ambiguous. Trimming shortened V by 6 bases and J by 4 bases, and 10 bases separated the two germline ends. This CDR3 spans 13 amino acids. The CDR3 coding sequence is TGTGCCAGCAGGGAGAATTCATACAATGAGCAGTTCTTC. It specifies CASRENSYNEQFF.

This clone has ten or more counts. The chain has TRBV19 and TRBJ1-1; D might be TRBD1 (5 bases). CDR3 length: 13 residues. Per the germline V gene, CDR1 is LNHDA and CDR2 is SQIVND (reference sequence). Trimming left V 4 bases short and J 4 bases short, with 10 bases between. The CDR3 is CASSSARVTEAFF. The CDR3 DNA reads as TGTGCCAGTAGTAGTGCCAGGGTCACTGAAGCTTTCTTT.

This clone is termed medium-sized. The chain employs TRBV19 and TRBJ2-7, with TRBD1 matching over 8 bases. CDR3 length: 14 residues. Germline lookup yields CDR1 LNHDA and CDR2 SQIVND (reference sequence). The V gene end was trimmed by 5 bases and the J gene end by 3 bases; junction bases not matched to a gene: 6. DNA for the CDR3: TGTGCCAGTAGTGGGGGACAGGTTAACTACGAGCAGTACTTC. Amino acid sequence: CASSGGQVNYEQYF.

Concerning this clone: At one boundary the junction diverges from the germline segment, which might be a read error. The V and J genes are TRBV7-2 and TRBJ1-2, with D hard to call. Per germline, CDR1 SGHTA and CDR2 FQGNSA. The CDR3 loop spans 15 amino acids. In nucleotides, the CDR3 is TGTGCCAGCAGCACCAAAGGGAGCGCGGGCTATGGCTACACATTC. It yields the protein CASSTKGSAGYGYTF.